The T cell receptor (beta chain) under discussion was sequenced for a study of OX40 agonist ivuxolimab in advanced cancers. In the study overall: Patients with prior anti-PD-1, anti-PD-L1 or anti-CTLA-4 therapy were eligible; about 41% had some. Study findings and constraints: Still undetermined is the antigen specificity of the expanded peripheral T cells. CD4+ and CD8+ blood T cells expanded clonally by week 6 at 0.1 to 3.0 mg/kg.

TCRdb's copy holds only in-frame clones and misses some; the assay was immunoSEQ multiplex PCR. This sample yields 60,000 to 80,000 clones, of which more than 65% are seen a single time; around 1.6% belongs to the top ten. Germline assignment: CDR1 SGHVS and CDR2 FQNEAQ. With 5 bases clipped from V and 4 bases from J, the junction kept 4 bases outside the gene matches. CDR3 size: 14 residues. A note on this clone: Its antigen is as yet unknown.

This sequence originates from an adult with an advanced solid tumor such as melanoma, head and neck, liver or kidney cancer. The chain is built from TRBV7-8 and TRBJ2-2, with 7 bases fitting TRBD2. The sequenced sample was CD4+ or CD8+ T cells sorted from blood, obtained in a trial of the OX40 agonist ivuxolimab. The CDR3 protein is CASSAGVFTGELFF. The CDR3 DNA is TGTGCCAGCAGCGCGGGGGTTTTCACCGGGGAGCTGTTTTTT.